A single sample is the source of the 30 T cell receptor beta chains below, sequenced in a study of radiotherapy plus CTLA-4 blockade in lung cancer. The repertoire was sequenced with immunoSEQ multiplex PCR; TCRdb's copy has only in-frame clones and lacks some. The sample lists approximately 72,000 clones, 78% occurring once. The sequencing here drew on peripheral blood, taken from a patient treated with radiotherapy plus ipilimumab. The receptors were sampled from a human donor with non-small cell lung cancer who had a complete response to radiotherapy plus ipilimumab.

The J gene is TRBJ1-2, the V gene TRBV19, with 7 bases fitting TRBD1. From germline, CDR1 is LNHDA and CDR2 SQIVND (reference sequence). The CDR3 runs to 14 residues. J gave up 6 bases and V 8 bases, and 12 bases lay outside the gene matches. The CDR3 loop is CASGSRDSVNGYTF. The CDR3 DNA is TGTGCCAGTGGCTCCCGGGACAGCGTAAATGGCTACACCTTC.

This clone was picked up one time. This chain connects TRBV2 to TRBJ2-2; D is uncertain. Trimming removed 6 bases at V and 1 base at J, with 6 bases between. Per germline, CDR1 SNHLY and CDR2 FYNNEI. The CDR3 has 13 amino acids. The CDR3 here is CASRDGNTGELFF. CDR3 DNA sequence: TGTGCCAGCAGGGACGGGAACACCGGGGAGCTGTTTTTT.

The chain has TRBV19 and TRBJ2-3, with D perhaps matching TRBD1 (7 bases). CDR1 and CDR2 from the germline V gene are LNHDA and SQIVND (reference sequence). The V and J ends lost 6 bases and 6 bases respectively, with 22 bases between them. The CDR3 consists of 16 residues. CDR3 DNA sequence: TGTGCCAGTAGGACCCCCCTCAGGGGGGCAGGGGATACGCAGTATTTT. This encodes CASRTPLRGAGDTQYF.

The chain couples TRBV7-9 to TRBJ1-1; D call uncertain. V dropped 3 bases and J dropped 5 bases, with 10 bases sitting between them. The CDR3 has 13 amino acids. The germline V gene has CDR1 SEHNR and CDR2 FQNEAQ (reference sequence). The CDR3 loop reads CASSLVRGTEAFF. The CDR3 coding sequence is TGTGCCAGCAGCTTGGTGAGAGGGACTGAAGCTTTCTTT.

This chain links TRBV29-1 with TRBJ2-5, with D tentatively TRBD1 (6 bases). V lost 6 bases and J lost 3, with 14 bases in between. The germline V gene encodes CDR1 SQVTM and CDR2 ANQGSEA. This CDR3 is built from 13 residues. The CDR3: CSVKRDTEETQYF. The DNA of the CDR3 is TGCAGCGTCAAACGGGACACCGAAGAGACCCAGTACTTC.

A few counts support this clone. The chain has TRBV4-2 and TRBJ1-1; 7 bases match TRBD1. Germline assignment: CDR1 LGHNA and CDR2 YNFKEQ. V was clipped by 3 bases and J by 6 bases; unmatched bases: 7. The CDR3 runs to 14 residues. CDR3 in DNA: TGTGCCAGCAGCCACAGGGGGTTGGGGGCTGAAGCTTTCTTT. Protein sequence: CASSHRGLGAEAFF.

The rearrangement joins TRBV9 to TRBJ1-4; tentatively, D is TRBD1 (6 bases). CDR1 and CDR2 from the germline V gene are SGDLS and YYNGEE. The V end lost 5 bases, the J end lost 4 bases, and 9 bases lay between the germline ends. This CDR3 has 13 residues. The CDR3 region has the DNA TGTGCCAGCAGTGGGGGCTTTAATGAAAAACTGTTTTTT. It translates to CASSGGFNEKLFF.

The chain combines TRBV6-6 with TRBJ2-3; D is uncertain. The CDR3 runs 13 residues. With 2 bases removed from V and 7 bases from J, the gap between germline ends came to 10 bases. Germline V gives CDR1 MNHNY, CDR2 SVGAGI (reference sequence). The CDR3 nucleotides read TGTGCCAGCAGTTACGGGATCCGGTATACGCAGTATTTT. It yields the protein CASSYGIRYTQYF.

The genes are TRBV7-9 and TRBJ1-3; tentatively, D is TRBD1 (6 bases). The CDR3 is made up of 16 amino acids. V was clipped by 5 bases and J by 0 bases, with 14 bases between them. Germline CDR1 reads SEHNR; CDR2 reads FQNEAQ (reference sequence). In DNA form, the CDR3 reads TGTGCCAGCAGCCCCCCGGGGGCCCACTCTGGAAACACCATATATTTT. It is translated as CASSPPGAHSGNTIYF.

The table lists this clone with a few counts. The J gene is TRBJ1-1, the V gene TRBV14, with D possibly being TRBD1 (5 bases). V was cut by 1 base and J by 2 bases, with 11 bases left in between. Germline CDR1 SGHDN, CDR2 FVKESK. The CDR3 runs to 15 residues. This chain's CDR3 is CASSQAQGRNTEAFF. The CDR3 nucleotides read TGTGCCAGCAGCCAAGCGCAGGGTCGCAACACTGAAGCTTTCTTT.

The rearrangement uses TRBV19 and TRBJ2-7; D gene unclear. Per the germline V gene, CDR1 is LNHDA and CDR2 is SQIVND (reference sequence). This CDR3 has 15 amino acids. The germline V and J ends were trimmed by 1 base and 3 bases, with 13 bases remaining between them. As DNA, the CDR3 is TGTGCCAGTAGTATAGGAGAAGGGCGTATCTACGAGCAGTACTTC. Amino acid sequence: CASSIGEGRIYEQYF.

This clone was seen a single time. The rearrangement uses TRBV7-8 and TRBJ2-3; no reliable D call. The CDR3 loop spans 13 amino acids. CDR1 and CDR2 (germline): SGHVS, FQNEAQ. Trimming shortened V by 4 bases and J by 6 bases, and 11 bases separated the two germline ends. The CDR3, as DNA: TGTGCCAGCAGCTCGTACTCTTCCGATACGCAGTATTTT. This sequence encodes CASSSYSSDTQYF.

The CDR3 here is CSVDRASDTQYF. The DNA of the CDR3 is TGCAGCGTTGACAGGGCCTCGGATACGCAGTATTTT. The chain combines TRBV29-1 with TRBJ2-3; D possibly corresponds to TRBD1 (5 bases). The germline V and J ends were trimmed by 3 bases and 6 bases, with 10 bases remaining between them. Per the germline V gene, CDR1 is SQVTM and CDR2 is ANQGSEA. This CDR3 comprises 12 residues.

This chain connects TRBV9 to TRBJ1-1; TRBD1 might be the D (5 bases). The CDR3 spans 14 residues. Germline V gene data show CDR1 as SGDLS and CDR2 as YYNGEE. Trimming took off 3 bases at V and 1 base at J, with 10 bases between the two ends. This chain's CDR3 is CASSEGRGNTEAFF. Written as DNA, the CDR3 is TGTGCCAGCAGCGAGGGACGAGGGAACACTGAAGCTTTCTTT. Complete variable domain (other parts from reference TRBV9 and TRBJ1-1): DSGVTQTPKHLITATGQRVTLRCSPRSGDLSVYWYQQSLDQGLQFLIQYYNGEERAKGNILERFSAQQFPDLHSELNLSSLELGDSALYFCASSEGRGNTEAFFGQGTRLTVV.

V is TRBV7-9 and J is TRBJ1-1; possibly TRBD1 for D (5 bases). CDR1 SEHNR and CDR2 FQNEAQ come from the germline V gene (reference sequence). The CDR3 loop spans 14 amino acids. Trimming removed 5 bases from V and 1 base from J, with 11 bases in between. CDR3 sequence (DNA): TGTGCCAGCAGCCAGGACACGAGGAACACTGAAGCTTTCTTT. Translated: CASSQDTRNTEAFF.

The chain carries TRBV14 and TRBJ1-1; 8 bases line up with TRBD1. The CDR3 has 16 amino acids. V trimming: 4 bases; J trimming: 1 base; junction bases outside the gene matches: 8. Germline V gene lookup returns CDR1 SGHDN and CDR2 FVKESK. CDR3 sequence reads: CASSPLDRESNTEAFF. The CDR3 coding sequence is TGTGCCAGCAGCCCCTTGGACAGGGAGTCGAACACTGAAGCTTTCTTT.

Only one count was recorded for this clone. CDR3 in amino acids: CASSYSGIQQETQYF. For the CDR3, the DNA is TGTGCCAGCAGTTACTCGGGGATACAGCAAGAGACCCAGTACTTC. The chain combines TRBV6-5 with TRBJ2-5; D is undetermined. Per germline, CDR1 MNHEY and CDR2 SVGAGI. Trimming removed 0 bases at V and 2 bases at J, with 10 bases between. The CDR3 sequence is 15 residues long.

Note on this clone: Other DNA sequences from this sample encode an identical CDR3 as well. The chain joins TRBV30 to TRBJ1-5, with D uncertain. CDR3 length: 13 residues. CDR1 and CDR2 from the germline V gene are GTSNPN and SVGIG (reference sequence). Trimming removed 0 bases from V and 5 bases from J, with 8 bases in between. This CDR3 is CAWSVREDQPQHF. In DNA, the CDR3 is TGTGCCTGGAGTGTACGGGAAGATCAGCCCCAGCATTTT.

This CDR3 is CASSDRQGDEQYV. The DNA for the CDR3 is TGTGCCAGCAGTGACAGGCAGGGGGACGAGCAGTACGTC. The gene calls are TRBV25-1 and TRBJ2-7; TRBD1 agrees at 7 bases. J gave up 5 bases and V 3 bases, and 4 bases lay outside the gene matches. Germline V CDR1 and CDR2: MGHDK, SYGVNS. This CDR3 contains 13 residues.

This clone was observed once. Written as DNA, the CDR3 is TGTGCCAGCAGCGTCCAATCCGGGACGGTGAACAATGAGCAGTTCTTC. Protein: CASSVQSGTVNNEQFF. The chain links TRBV9 to TRBJ2-1, with D tentatively TRBD1 or TRBD2 (5 bases each). The CDR3 extends over 16 amino acids. Looked up from germline, CDR1 is SGDLS and CDR2 is YYNGEE. V was shortened by 2 bases and J by 5 bases, with 17 bases between the two germline ends. Full variable domain (rest looked up from reference TRBV9 and TRBJ2-1): DSGVTQTPKHLITATGQRVTLRCSPRSGDLSVYWYQQSLDQGLQFLIQYYNGEERAKGNILERFSAQQFPDLHSELNLSSLELGDSALYFCASSVQSGTVNNEQFFGPGTRLTVL.

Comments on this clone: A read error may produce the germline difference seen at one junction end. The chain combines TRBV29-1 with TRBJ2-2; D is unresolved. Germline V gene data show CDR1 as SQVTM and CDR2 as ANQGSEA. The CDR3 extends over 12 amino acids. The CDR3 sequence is CSVQETAGELFF. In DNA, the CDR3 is TGCAGCGTTCAAGAAACGGCCGGGGAGCTGTTTTTT.

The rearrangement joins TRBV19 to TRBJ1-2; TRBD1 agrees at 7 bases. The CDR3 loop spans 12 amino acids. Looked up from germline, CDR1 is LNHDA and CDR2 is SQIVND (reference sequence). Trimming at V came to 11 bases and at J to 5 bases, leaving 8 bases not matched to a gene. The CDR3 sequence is CAGRDREYGYTF. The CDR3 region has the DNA TGTGCCGGAAGAGACAGGGAATATGGCTACACCTTC.

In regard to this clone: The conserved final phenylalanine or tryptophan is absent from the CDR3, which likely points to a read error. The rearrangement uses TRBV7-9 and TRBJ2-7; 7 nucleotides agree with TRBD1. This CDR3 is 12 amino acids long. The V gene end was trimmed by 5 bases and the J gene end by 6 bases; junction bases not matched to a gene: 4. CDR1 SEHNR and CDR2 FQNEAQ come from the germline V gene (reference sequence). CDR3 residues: CASSLGTAEQYL. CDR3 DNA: TGTGCCAGCAGCCTAGGGACAGCCGAGCAGTACCTC.

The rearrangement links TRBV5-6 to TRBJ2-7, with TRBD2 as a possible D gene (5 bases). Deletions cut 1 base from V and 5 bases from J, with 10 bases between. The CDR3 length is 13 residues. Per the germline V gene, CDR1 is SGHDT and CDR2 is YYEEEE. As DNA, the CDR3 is TGTGCCAGCAGCTTGAACGTGGAGGACGAGCAGTACGTC. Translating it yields CASSLNVEDEQYV.

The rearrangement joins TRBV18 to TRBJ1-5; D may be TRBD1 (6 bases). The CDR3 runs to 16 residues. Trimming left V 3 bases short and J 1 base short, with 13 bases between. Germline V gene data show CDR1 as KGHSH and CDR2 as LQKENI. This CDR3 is CASSPQGQSSNQPQHF. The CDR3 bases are TGTGCCAGCTCACCGCAAGGACAGTCAAGCAATCAGCCCCAGCATTTT.

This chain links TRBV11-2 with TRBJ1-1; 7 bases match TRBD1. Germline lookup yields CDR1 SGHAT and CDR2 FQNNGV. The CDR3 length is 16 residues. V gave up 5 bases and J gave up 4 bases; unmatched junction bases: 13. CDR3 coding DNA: TGTGCCAGCAGCCCTCTTAAGGGGGCGCGGGTCACTGAAGCTTTCTTT. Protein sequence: CASSPLKGARVTEAFF.

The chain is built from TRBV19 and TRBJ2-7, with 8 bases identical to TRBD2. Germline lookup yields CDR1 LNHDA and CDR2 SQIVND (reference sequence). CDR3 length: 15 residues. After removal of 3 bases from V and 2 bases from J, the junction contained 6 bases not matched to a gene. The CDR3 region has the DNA TGTGCCAGTAGTATCCTGGCGGGGGGCACCTACGAGCAGTACTTC. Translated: CASSILAGGTYEQYF. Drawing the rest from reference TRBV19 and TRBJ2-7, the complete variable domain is DGGITQSPKYLFRKEGQNVTLSCEQNLNHDAMYWYRQDPGQGLRLIYYSQIVNDFQKGDIAEGYSVSREKKESFPLTVTSAQKNPTAFYLCASSILAGGTYEQYFGPGTRLTVT.

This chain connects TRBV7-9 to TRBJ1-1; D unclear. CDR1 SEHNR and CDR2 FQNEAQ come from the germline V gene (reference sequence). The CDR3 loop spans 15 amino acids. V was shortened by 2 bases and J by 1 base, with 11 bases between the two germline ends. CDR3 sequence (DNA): TGTGCCAGCAGCTTATGGGAAGAGGGGAACACTGAAGCTTTCTTT. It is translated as CASSLWEEGNTEAFF.

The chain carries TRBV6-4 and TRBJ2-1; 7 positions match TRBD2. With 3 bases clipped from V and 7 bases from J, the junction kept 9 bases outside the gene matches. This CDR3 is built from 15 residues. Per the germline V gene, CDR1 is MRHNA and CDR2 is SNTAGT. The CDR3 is CASSEEGASGNEQFF. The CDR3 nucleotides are TGTGCCAGCAGTGAAGAAGGGGCTAGCGGAAATGAGCAGTTCTTC.

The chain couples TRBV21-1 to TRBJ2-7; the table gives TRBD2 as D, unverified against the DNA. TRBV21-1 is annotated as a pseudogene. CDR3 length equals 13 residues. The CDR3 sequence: CASNVPGSYEQYV. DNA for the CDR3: TGTGCCAGCAACGTTCCGGGGAGCTACGAGCAGTACGTC.